The clone carrying this TCR beta chain was recorded many times. The antigen remains unidentified. Template switching added a universal primer site; cDNA carried unique molecular identifiers. TCRdb independently ran MiXCR on the 5' RACE reads; one entry per CDR3 protein. The data hold 100,000 to 110,000 distinct CDR3 sequences, with about 5.6% observed a single time. The J segment lost 7 bases and the V segment lost 5 bases, leaving 7 bases of the junction unmatched. This CDR3 has 13 residues. CDR1 and CDR2 (germline): SGHAT, FQNNGV. The data were taken from a study of identical twins. Study observations and caveats: Abundant beta clonotypes from cord blood had fewer insertions, unlike memory repertoires, which showed none. Modeled out-of-frame TCR alpha sharing in monozygotic twins fell below observed levels.

Sequenced material: memory T cells sorted from blood. This sequence joins TRBV11-2 and TRBJ2-7, with TRBD2 matching 8 bases. This clonotype originated in a woman in her forties or fifties in good health. CDR3 bases: TGTGCCAGCAGCCCACGGGAGGGGTGGGAGCAGTACGTC. Protein sequence: CASSPREGWEQYV.